Presented here are 19 T cell receptor beta chains from one specimen sequenced in a study of tumor and adjacent non-tumor tissue in lung cancer. The template was RNA from unsorted bulk tissue. This non-tumor lung sample came from over 3 cm beyond the tumor edge. A modified ARM-PCR protocol with three rounds of nested PCR amplified TCRbeta. Each CDR3 protein is one row after TCRdb ran MiXCR on the multiplex PCR reads. In the table there are some 100,000 distinct CDR3 sequences, 60% to 80% of which are singletons. Sequencing was performed on distant non-tumor lung tissue. The receptors here all came from a man aged 25 to 40 with non-small cell lung cancer.

This clonotype was recorded many times. The V gene is TRBV11-2, the J gene TRBJ1-1; the D is unclear. V was shortened by 5 bases and J by 5 bases, with 12 bases between the two germline ends. This CDR3 has 13 residues. Germline values: CDR1 SGHAT, CDR2 FQNNGV. The DNA for the CDR3 is TGTGCCAGCAGCCCAAGAACGGGGACTGAAGCTTTCTTT. Amino acids: CASSPRTGTEAFF.

Points on this clonotype: The germline gene is not matched at one end of the junction; a read error may be the cause. The chain employs TRBV24-1 and TRBJ2-2, with D maybe TRBD2 (6 bases). The CDR3 totals 17 residues. Germline assignment: CDR1 KGHDR and CDR2 SFDVKD. CDR3 nucleotides: TGTGCCCCCAGTGATTTGGAGGGAAGCAAAAACACCGGGGAGCTGTTTTTT. Protein sequence: CAPSDLEGSKNTGELFF.

Turning to this clonotype: One junction end disagrees with the germline gene, perhaps due to a read error. This chain uses TRBV6-5 with TRBJ1-3; 8 nucleotides match TRBD1. This CDR3 spans 14 amino acids. The germline gives CDR1 MNHEY, CDR2 SVGAGI. Here the CDR3 reads CASSNGQGAYTVYF. The CDR3 DNA is TGTGCCAGCAGTAACGGTCAGGGGGCTTACACCGTATATTTT.

For this clonotype: The junction does not match germline at one end; this may be a read error. This chain joins TRBV11-2 and TRBJ2-2, with D possibly being TRBD1 (6 bases). Germline CDR1 SGHAT, CDR2 FQNNGV. CDR3 length equals 16 residues. This CDR3 reads CASNTPGQGNTGVLFF. CDR3 in DNA: TGTGCCAGCAACACCCCGGGGCAGGGGAACACCGGGGTGCTGTTTTTT.

This clonotype appeared a single time. At one end, the junction sequence differs from germline, possibly due to a read error. The rearrangement uses TRBV12-3 or TRBV12-4 and TRBJ2-1, with TRBD2 matching 7 bases. The length of the CDR3 is 15 residues. Written as DNA, the CDR3 is TGTGCCGGCAGTCCCCTGGCGGGAGATAAAAATGAGCAGTTCTTC. It specifies CAGSPLAGDKNEQFF.

This clonotype was counted ten times or more. This chain uses TRBV4-1 with TRBJ1-1; D is unclear. CDR3 length equals 15 residues. Trimming removed 0 bases at V and 0 bases at J, with 8 bases between. Per the germline V gene, CDR1 is MGHRA and CDR2 is YSYEKL. CDR3 nucleotide sequence: TGCGCCAGCAGCCAAGAATCCACGATGAACACTGAAGCTTTCTTT. Translation gives CASSQESTMNTEAFF.

With respect to this clonotype: No conserved phenylalanine or tryptophan ends this CDR3, so it is likely a read error. The DNA is left out, because the CDR3 cannot be placed on it with certainty; the CDR3 is given as TCRdb lists it. CDR3 amino acids: CSASPTRKETLYL. The chain combines TRBV20-1 with TRBJ2-5. The CDR3 sequence runs 13 residues, both termini included. The germline CDR1 and CDR2 sequences are DFQATT and SNEGSKA (reference sequence).

About this clonotype: Mismatch with germline at one junction end may stem from a read error. The chain is built from TRBV10-2 and TRBJ2-5; 13 nucleotides agree with TRBD2. The CDR3 has 15 amino acids. Germline loops: CDR1 WSHSY, CDR2 SAAADI. CDR3 loop: CTSNQTSGRSETQYF. The CDR3 DNA follows: TGCACCAGCAACCAGACTAGCGGGAGGTCGGAGACCCAATACTTC.

Remarks on this clonotype: The junction shows a germline mismatch at one end, possibly a read error. The chain employs TRBV12-3 or TRBV12-4 and TRBJ1-5; no reliable D call. The CDR3 runs to 13 residues. In nucleotides, the CDR3 is TGTGCCAGCAGAGGCGGGTGGAATCAGCCCCAGCTTTTT. This translates into CASRGGWNQPQLF.

Details on this clonotype: A read error may account for a junction end that differs from germline. The genes are TRBV12-3 or TRBV12-4 and TRBJ2-7, with a weak D call TRBD1 (6 bases). The CDR3 runs 14 residues. The DNA of the CDR3 is TGTGCCAGCACCCGGGACACTCCCTCGTACGAGCAGCACTTC. Its translation: CASTRDTPSYEQHF.

This clonotype was counted many times. CDR3 residues: CASSPDRGQEGYGYTF. The DNA for the CDR3 is TGCGCCAGCAGCCCGGACAGGGGGCAGGAGGGCTATGGCTACACCTTC. The chain joins TRBV4-3 to TRBJ1-2; 11 nucleotides line up with TRBD1. CDR1 is LGHNA, CDR2 YSLEER, per germline. V was pared by 4 bases and J by 4 bases, with 8 bases of the junction left unmatched. The CDR3 covers 16 residues.

Concerning this clonotype itself: A much larger clone is a single base away; this may be a read error. This chain uses TRBV4-1 with TRBJ2-5, with a weak D call TRBD1 (5 bases). Looked up from germline, CDR1 is MGHRA and CDR2 is YSYEKL. V was shortened by 1 base and J by 0 bases, with 9 bases between the two germline ends. This CDR3 spans 15 amino acids. CDR3: CASSQVGHNQETQYF. CDR3 DNA: TGCGCCAGCAGCCAAGTTGGACATAACCAAGAGACCCAGTACTTC.

As to this clonotype: Compared with germline, one end of the junction differs, possibly owing to a read error. The V call is TRBV11-2, the J call TRBJ2-5; D may be TRBD1 or TRBD2 (5 bases each). Germline V CDR1 and CDR2: SGHAT, FQNNGV. The CDR3 spans 15 residues. CDR3 amino acids: CTSSLGWMGTETQYF. Written as DNA, the CDR3 is TGTACCAGCAGCTTAGGATGGATGGGGACAGAGACCCAGTACTTC.

This clonotype came up many times. The genes are TRBV12-3 or TRBV12-4 and TRBJ2-1; D is undetermined. Trimming stripped 1 base from V and 2 bases from J, with 9 bases between. CDR3 length: 15 amino acids. This chain's CDR3 is CASSLVYSTYNEQFF. The CDR3 region has the DNA TGTGCCAGCAGTTTAGTTTATAGCACCTACAATGAGCAGTTCTTC.

The chain is built from TRBV29-1 and TRBJ2-1; TRBD2 matches at 9 bases. The CDR3 is 17 amino acids. The germline V gene has CDR1 SQVTM and CDR2 ANQGSEA. The CDR3 nucleotides are TGCAGTGTCGAAGATCTGGGACTAGCATTCTCCTACAATGAGCAGTTCTTC. Protein sequence: CSVEDLGLAFSYNEQFF.

The chain couples TRBV6-5 to TRBJ2-3; tentatively, D is TRBD1 or TRBD2 (7 bases each). This CDR3 spans 16 amino acids. Germline V gene data show CDR1 as MNHEY and CDR2 as SVGAGI. Here the CDR3 reads CAGSSEGAGGTDTQYF. The CDR3 nucleotides are TGTGCAGGCTCCTCGGAGGGGGCGGGAGGCACAGATACGCAGTATTTT.

This clonotype was seen many times. The chain is built from TRBV6-6 and TRBJ1-5; D gene unclear. Trimming pared 8 bases from V and 3 bases from J, leaving 17 bases between. CDR1 and CDR2 (germline): MNHNY, SVGAGI (reference sequence). CDR3 length: 15 amino acids. CDR3 sequence reads: CASERLDGNNQPQHF. CDR3 sequence (DNA): TGTGCCAGCGAGCGGTTGGACGGAAACAATCAGCCCCAGCATTTT.

A few counts support this clonotype. A much larger clone sits a single nucleotide away, making a read error possible. CDR3 nucleotide sequence: TGCAGCGCAGTGACTAGCCCCGCAGATACGCAGTATTTT. Amino acids: CSAVTSPADTQYF. The gene calls are TRBV29-1 and TRBJ2-3, with 7 bases matching TRBD2. The CDR3 is 13 residues long. Germline CDR1 SQVTM, CDR2 ANQGSEA. The V and J ends lost 7 bases and 4 bases, in that order; junction bases with no gene match: 8.

Concerning this clonotype: Relative to the germline gene, one junction end is altered; a read error may explain this. This rearrangement joins TRBV12-3 or TRBV12-4 to TRBJ1-4; D unresolved. CDR3 length: 13 residues. The CDR3 sequence is CASIADWGEKLFF. CDR3 nucleotide sequence: TGTGCCAGCATTGCCGACTGGGGTGAAAAATTGTTTTTT.